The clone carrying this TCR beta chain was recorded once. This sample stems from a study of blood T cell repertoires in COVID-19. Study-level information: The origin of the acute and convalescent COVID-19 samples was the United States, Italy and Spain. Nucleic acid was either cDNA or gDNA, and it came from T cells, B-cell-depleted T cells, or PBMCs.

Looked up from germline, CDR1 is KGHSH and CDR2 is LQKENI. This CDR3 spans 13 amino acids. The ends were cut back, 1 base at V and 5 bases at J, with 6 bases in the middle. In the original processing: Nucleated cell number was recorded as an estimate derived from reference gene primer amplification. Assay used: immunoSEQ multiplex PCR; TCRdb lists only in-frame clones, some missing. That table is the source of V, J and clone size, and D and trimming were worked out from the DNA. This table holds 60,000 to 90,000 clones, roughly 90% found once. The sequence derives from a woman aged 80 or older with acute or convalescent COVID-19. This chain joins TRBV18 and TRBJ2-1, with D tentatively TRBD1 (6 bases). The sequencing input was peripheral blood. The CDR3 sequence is CASSPHRDNEQFF. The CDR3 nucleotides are TGTGCCAGCTCACCACACAGGGACAATGAGCAGTTCTTC.